This TCR beta chain was identified in a study of blood T cell repertoires in COVID-19. Study background: The United States, Italy and Spain supplied acute and convalescent COVID-19 samples. Sources were T cells, B-cell-depleted T cells, or PBMCs; the material itself was cDNA or gDNA.

Per the authors' pipeline: It was from reference gene primer amplification that nucleated cell counts were estimated. The data were produced by immunoSEQ multiplex PCR, yet TCRdb's version contains in-frame clones alone and is incomplete. V and J calls and clone size come straight from that table; D and trimming were deduced from the DNA. Of about 150,000 clones listed, approximately 78% are singletons. This CDR3 has 13 residues. Trimming removed 4 bases at V and 4 bases at J, with 10 bases between. Germline V lookup: CDR1 SNHLY, CDR2 FYNNEI. This clonotype originated in a human donor with acute or convalescent COVID-19. The donor label of this sample is uncertain. The source material was peripheral blood. The J gene is TRBJ1-2, the V gene TRBV2; D is unresolved. The CDR3 nucleotides read TGTGCCAGCAGTGTACTGATCGCCTATGGCTACACCTTC. Protein: CASSVLIAYGYTF.